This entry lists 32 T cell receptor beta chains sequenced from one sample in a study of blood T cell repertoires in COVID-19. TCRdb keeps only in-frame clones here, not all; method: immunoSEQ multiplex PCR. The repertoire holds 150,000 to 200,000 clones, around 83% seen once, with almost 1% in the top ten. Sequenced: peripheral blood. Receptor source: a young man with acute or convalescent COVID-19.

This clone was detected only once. The CDR3 DNA reads TGCGCCAGCAGCGGCGGACAGGGGGCCCTGGGCTCCGAGCAGTACTTC. It yields the protein CASSGGQGALGSEQYF. The rearrangement links TRBV5-1 to TRBJ2-7; 11 bases align to TRBD1. Trimming at V came to 4 bases and at J to 6 bases, leaving 12 bases not matched to a gene. Germline V gene lookup returns CDR1 SGHRS and CDR2 YFSETQ. CDR3 size: 16 residues.

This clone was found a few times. DNA for the CDR3: TGTGCCAGCAGCCAGAAACAGGGGCATGGCTATGGCTACACCTTC. Its translation is CASSQKQGHGYGYTF. The chain links TRBV3-1 (or the pseudogene TRBV3-2) to TRBJ1-2; the match to TRBD1 covers 7 bases. CDR3 length: 15 amino acids. CDR1 and CDR2 from the germline V gene are LGHDT and YNNKEL (reference sequence). Unmatched junction bases numbered 8, after V lost 3 bases and J lost 4 bases.

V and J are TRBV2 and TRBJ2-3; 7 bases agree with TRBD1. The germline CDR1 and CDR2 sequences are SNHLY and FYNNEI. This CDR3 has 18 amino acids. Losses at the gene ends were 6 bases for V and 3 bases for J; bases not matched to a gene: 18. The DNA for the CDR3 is TGTGCCAGCAGGAAACTGCCTCTCACAGGGGCACGGACAGATACGCAGTATTTT. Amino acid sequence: CASRKLPLTGARTDTQYF.

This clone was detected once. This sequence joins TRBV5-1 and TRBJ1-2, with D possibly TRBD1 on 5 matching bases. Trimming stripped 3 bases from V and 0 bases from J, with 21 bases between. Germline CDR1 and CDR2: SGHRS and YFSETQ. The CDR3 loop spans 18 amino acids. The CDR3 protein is CASSYKPPKDTSNYGYTF. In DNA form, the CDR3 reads TGCGCCAGCAGCTATAAACCTCCGAAGGACACATCTAACTATGGCTACACCTTC.

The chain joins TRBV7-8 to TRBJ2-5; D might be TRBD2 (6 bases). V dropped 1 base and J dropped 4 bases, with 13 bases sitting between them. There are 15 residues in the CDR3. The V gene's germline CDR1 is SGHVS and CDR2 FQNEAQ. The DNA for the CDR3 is TGTGCCAGCAGCTTAGGCCGGCGGGGCAGAGAGACCCAGTACTTC. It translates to CASSLGRRGRETQYF.

CDR3 in amino acids: CAWTGQSPLDEAFF. The DNA for the CDR3 is TGTGCCTGGACAGGACAATCGCCGTTGGATGAAGCTTTCTTT. V usage is TRBV30 and J usage is TRBJ1-1; maybe TRBD1 (5 bases). The CDR3 length is 14 residues. V lost 4 bases, J lost 7 bases, and 19 bases lay in between. Germline V gives CDR1 GTSNPN, CDR2 SVGIG (reference sequence).

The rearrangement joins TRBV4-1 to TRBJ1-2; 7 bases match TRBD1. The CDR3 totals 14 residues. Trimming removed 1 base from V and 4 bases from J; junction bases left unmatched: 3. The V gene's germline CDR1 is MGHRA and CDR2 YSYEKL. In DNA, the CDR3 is TGCGCCAGCAGCCAAGGAGGGACAGTCTATGGCTACACCTTC. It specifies CASSQGGTVYGYTF.

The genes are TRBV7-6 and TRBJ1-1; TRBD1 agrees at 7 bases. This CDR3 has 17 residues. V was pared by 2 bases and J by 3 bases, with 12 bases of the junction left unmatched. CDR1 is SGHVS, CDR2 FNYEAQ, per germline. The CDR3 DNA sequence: TGTGCCAGCAGCTTAATAGGGTTACAGGGGACCGACACTGAAGCTTTCTTT. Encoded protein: CASSLIGLQGTDTEAFF.

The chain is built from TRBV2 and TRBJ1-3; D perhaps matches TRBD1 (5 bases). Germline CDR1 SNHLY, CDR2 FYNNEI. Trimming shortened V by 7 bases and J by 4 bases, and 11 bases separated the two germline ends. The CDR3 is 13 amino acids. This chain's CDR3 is CASIRGTGNTIYF. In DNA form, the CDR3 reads TGTGCCAGCATTCGGGGGACGGGAAACACCATATATTTT.

The CDR3 is CASSPPNSFSGNTIYF. For the CDR3, the DNA is TGTGCCAGCTCACCACCGAACTCCTTCTCTGGAAACACCATATATTTT. This chain uses TRBV18 with TRBJ1-3, with D unresolved. Germline values: CDR1 KGHSH, CDR2 LQKENI. Trimming stripped 0 bases from V and 0 bases from J, with 9 bases between. The CDR3 is 16 amino acids.

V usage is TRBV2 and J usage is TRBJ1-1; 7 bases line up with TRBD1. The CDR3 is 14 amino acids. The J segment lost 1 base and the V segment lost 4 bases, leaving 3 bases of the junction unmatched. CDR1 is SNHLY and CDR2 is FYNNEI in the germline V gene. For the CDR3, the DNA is TGTGCCAGCAGTGCGGGGACAGAGAACACTGAAGCTTTCTTT. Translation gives CASSAGTENTEAFF.

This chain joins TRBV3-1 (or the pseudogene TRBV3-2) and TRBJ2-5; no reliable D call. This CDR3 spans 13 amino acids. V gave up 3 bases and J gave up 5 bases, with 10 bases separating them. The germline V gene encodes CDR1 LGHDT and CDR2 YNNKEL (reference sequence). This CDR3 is CASSQITGETQYF. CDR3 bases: TGTGCCAGCAGCCAGATAACCGGGGAGACCCAGTACTTC.

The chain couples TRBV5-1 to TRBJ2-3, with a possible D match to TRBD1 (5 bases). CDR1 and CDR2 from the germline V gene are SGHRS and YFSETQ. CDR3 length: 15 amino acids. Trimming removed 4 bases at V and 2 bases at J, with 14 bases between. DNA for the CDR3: TGCGCCAGCAGCGTTTGGGCGGACACCACAGATACGCAGTATTTT. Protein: CASSVWADTTDTQYF.

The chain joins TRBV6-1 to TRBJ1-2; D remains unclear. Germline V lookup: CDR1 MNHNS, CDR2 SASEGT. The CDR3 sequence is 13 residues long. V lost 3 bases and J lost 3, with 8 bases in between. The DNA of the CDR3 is TGTGCCAGCAGTGAGACAAATTACTATGGCTACACCTTC. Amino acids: CASSETNYYGYTF.

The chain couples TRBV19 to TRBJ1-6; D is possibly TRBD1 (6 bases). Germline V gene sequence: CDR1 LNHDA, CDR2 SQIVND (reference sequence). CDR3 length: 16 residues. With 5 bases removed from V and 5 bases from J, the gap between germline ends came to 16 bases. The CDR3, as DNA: TGTGCCAGTAGTGGCCGGGACACTTGGGATAATTCACCCCTCCACTTT. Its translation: CASSGRDTWDNSPLHF. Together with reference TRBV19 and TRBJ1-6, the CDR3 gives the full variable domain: DGGITQSPKYLFRKEGQNVTLSCEQNLNHDAMYWYRQDPGQGLRLIYYSQIVNDFQKGDIAEGYSVSREKKESFPLTVTSAQKNPTAFYLCASSGRDTWDNSPLHFGNGTRLTVT.

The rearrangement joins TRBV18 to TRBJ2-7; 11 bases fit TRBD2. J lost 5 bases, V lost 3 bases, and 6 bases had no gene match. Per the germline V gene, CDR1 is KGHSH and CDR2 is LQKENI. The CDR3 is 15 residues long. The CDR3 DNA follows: TGTGCCAGCTCACCCGGGACTAGCGGCCCCCACGAGCAGTACTTC. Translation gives CASSPGTSGPHEQYF.

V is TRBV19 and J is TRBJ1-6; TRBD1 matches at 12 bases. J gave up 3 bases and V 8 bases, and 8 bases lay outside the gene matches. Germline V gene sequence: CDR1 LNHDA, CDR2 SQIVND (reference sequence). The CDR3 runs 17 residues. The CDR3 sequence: CASGFGTGGFYNSPLHF. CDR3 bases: TGTGCCAGTGGATTTGGGACAGGGGGCTTCTATAATTCACCCCTCCACTTT.

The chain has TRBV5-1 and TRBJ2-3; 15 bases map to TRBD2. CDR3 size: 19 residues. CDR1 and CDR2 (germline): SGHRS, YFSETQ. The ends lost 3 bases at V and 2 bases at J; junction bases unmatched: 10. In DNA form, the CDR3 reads TGCGCCAGCAGCTGGAATTCGGGACTAGCGGGGGGAACCACAGATACGCAGTATTTT. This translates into CASSWNSGLAGGTTDTQYF.

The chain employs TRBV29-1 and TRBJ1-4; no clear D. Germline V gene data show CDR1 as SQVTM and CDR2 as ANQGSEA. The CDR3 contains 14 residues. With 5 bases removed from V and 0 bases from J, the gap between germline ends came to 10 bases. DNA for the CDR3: TGCAGCGTTTCTCGGTCTACAACTAATGAAAAACTGTTTTTT. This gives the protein CSVSRSTTNEKLFF.

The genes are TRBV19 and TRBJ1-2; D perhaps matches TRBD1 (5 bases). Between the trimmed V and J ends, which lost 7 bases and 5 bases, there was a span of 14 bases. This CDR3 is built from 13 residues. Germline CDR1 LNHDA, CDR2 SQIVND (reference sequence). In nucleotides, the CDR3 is TGTGCCAGTAATCGCGGGGGTTTGTATGGCTACACCTTC. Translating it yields CASNRGGLYGYTF.

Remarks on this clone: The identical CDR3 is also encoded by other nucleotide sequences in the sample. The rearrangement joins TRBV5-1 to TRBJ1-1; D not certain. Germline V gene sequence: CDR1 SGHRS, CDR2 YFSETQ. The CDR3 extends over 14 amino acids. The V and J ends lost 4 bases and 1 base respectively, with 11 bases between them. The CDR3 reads CASSRLGGNTEAFF. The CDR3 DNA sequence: TGCGCCAGCAGCCGTCTTGGCGGGAACACTGAAGCTTTCTTT. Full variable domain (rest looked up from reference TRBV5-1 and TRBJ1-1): KAGVTQTPRYLIKTRGQQVTLSCSPISGHRSVSWYQQTPGQGLQFLFEYFSETQRNKGNFPGRFSGRQFSNSRSEMNVSTLELGDSALYLCASSRLGGNTEAFFGQGTRLTVV.

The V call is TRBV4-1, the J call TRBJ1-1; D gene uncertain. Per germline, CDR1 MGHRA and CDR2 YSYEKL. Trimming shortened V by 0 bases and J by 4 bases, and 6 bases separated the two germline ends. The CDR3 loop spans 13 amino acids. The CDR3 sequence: CASSQEAGTEAFF. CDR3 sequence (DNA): TGCGCCAGCAGCCAAGAGGCGGGCACTGAAGCTTTCTTT.

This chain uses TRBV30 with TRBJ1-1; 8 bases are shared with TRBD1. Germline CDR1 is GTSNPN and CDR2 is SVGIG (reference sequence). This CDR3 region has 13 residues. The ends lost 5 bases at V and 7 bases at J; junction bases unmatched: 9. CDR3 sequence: CAWDDRGGGEAFF. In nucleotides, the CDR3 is TGTGCCTGGGACGACAGGGGTGGTGGTGAAGCTTTCTTT.

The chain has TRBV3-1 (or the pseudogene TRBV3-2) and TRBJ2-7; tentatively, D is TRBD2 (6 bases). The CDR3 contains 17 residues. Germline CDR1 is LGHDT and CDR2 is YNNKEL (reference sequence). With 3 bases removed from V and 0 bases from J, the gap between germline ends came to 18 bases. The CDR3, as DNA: TGTGCCAGCAGCCATGGAGCCGTGGCGGGGAGCTCCTACGAGCAGTACTTC. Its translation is CASSHGAVAGSSYEQYF.

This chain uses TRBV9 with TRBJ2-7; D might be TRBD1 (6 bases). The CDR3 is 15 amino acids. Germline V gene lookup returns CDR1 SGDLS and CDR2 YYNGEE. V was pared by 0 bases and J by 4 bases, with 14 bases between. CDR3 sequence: CASSVGQGSTYEQYF. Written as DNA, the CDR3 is TGTGCCAGCAGCGTAGGCCAGGGGAGTACGTACGAGCAGTACTTC.

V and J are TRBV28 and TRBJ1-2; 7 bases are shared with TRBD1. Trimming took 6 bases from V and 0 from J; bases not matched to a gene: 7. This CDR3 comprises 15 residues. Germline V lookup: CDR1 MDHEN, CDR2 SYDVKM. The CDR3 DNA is TGTGCCAGCAGAACCGGGACAGTAGCTAACTATGGCTACACCTTC. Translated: CASRTGTVANYGYTF.

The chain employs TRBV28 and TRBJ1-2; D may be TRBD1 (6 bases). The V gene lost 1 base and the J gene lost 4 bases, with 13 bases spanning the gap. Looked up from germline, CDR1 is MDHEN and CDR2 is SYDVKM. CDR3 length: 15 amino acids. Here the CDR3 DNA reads TGTGCCAGCAGTTTATATCCAGGGGCAACCTATGGCTACACCTTC. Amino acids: CASSLYPGATYGYTF.

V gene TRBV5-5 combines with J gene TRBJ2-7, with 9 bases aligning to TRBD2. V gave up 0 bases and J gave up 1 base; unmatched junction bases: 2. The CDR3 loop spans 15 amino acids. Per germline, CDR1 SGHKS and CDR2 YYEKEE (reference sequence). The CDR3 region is CASSLGGGDSYEQYF. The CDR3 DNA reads TGTGCCAGCAGCTTGGGCGGGGGGGATTCCTACGAGCAGTACTTC.

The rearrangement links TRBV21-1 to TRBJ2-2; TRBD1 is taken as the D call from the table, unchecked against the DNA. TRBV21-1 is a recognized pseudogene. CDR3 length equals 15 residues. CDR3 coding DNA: TGTGCCAGCAGCAGAGGACAGATAAACACCGGGGAGCTGTTTTTT. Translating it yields CASSRGQINTGELFF.

CDR3 region: CASSYSSGLGTEAFF. The DNA of the CDR3 is TGTGCCAGCAGTTACTCTTCAGGGCTAGGGACTGAAGCTTTCTTT. The chain uses TRBV6-5 and TRBJ1-1; TRBD1 is a possible D gene (5 bases). Between the trimmed V and J ends, which lost 0 bases and 5 bases, there was a span of 13 bases. The germline V gene encodes CDR1 MNHEY and CDR2 SVGAGI. This CDR3 is built from 15 residues.

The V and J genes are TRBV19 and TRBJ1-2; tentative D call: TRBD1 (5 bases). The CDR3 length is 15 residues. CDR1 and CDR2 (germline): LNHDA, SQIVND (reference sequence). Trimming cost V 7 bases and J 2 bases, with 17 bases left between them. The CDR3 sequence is CASTQTGRLNYGYTF. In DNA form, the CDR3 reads TGTGCCAGTACCCAAACAGGAAGATTGAACTATGGCTACACCTTC.

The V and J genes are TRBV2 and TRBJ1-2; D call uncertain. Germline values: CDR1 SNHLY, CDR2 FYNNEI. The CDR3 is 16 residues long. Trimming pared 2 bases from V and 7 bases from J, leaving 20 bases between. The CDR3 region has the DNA TGTGCCAGCAGTGAATGGCGGGAACCACGGCTAGGTGGCTACACCTTC. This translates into CASSEWREPRLGGYTF. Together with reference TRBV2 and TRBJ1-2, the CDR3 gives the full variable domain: EPEVTQTPSHQVTQMGQEVILRCVPISNHLYFYWYRQILGQKVEFLVSFYNNEISEKSEIFDDQFSVERPDGSNFTLKIRSTKLEDSAMYFCASSEWREPRLGGYTFGSGTRLTVV.